This TCR beta chain was identified during a study of CD8+CD57+ T cells in acquired aplastic anemia. About the research overall: Sorted CD4+ and CD8+ cells yielded DNA averaging about 3.1 ug. Findings of the study overall: Patients and controls shared under 35 CD8+ CDR3 sequences, highly expressed in patients.

Germline assignment: CDR1 MNHNS and CDR2 SASEGT. The germline V and J ends were trimmed by 5 bases and 0 bases, with 12 bases remaining between them. This CDR3 contains 15 residues. In regard to this clonotype: Antigen: not known.

By flow cytometry, patients selected for sequencing had shown an expansion of CD8+CD57+ cells. For CDR3 and TCR beta VDJ profiling, genomic DNA was the template used. TCRdb re-analysed the reads in MiXCR, keeping a single row per CDR3 protein. There are roughly 280,000 distinct CDR3 sequences in the sample; under 60% occur only once, and roughly 1.2% lies in the top ten. The origin of this receptor is a human donor with aplastic anemia. J is TRBJ2-3 and V is TRBV6-1; perhaps TRBD1 as D (5 bases). Sequencing used sorted CD4+, CD8+, or CD8+CD57+ T cells (not recorded which) from PBMCs. In DNA form, the CDR3 reads TGTGCCAGCAGTTACTTCGGACAAAGCACAGATACGCAGTATTTT. The encoded protein is CASSYFGQSTDTQYF.